Presented here are 26 T cell receptor beta chains from one specimen sequenced in a study of blood T cell repertoires in COVID-19. Profiled with immunoSEQ multiplex PCR; TCRdb holds only in-frame clones, not every one. The sample contains 190,000 or so clones, just under 90% of which appear only once. The sample comprised peripheral blood. These receptor sequences come from a woman under 30 who had recovered from COVID-19.

V usage is TRBV6-5 and J usage is TRBJ1-2; D uncertain. This CDR3 region has 13 residues. CDR1 and CDR2 (germline): MNHEY, SVGAGI. Trimming took off 4 bases at V and 3 bases at J, with 9 bases between the two ends. The CDR3 loop reads CASSSPGDYGYTF. Here the CDR3 DNA reads TGTGCCAGCAGTTCCCCCGGAGACTATGGCTACACCTTC.

This chain connects TRBV5-4 to TRBJ2-1; D uncertain. Trimming took off 0 bases at V and 10 bases at J, with 8 bases between the two ends. The CDR3 is 12 residues long. From germline, CDR1 is SGHNT and CDR2 YYREEE (reference sequence). The CDR3 sequence: CASSLAVSEQFF. The CDR3 region has the DNA TGTGCCAGCAGCTTGGCGGTATCCGAGCAGTTCTTC.

V gene TRBV3-1 (or the pseudogene TRBV3-2) combines with J gene TRBJ1-1; the D gene is possibly TRBD1 (5 bases). Germline V CDR1 and CDR2: LGHDT, YNNKEL (reference sequence). Trimming removed 3 bases from V and 7 bases from J, with 9 bases in between. CDR3 size: 12 residues. The CDR3 sequence is CASSQRQYEAFF. The CDR3 DNA sequence: TGTGCCAGCAGCCAGAGACAGTATGAAGCTTTCTTT.

CDR3 protein: CASSYHTGNTEAFF. The CDR3, as DNA: TGTGCCAGCAGCTACCATACGGGGAACACTGAAGCTTTCTTT. V usage is TRBV7-9 and J usage is TRBJ1-1; D is undetermined. Between the trimmed V and J ends, which lost 4 bases and 1 base, there was a span of 10 bases. There are 14 residues in the CDR3. Germline-derived CDR1 and CDR2 are SEHNR and FQNEAQ (reference sequence).

The V call is TRBV27, the J call TRBJ2-2; 7 nucleotides match TRBD2. CDR3 length: 16 residues. V was clipped by 3 bases and J by 4 bases; unmatched bases: 8. Germline CDR1 and CDR2: MNHEY and SMNVEV (reference sequence). The CDR3: CASSFLSGSGTGELFF. The CDR3 DNA follows: TGTGCCAGCAGTTTCCTTAGCGGGTCGGGCACCGGGGAGCTGTTTTTT.

The rearrangement links TRBV7-2 to TRBJ1-4; the match to TRBD1 covers 7 bases. V gave up 0 bases and J gave up 4 bases; unmatched junction bases: 14. Germline V gives CDR1 SGHTA, CDR2 FQGNSA. The CDR3 is made up of 19 amino acids. The CDR3 region is CASSLAETGWISVNEKLFF. The DNA of the CDR3 is TGTGCCAGCAGCTTAGCGGAGACAGGGTGGATTTCGGTTAATGAAAAACTGTTTTTT.

V is TRBV19 and J is TRBJ1-5, with TRBD1 identical over 7 bases. V shed 6 bases and J 2 bases; nucleotides not matched to a gene: 10. This CDR3 contains 16 residues. From germline, CDR1 is LNHDA and CDR2 SQIVND (reference sequence). The CDR3 DNA follows: TGTGCCAGTAGCCCCCCGACAGGGAGAGGCAATCAGCCCCAGCATTTT. It yields the protein CASSPPTGRGNQPQHF.

The chain joins TRBV6-5 to TRBJ2-7; no firm D call. Deletions cut 0 bases from V and 3 bases from J, with 9 bases between. The CDR3 is made up of 14 amino acids. The germline gives CDR1 MNHEY, CDR2 SVGAGI. CDR3 DNA: TGTGCCAGCAGTTACTCCCCTAGTGGCTACGAGCAGTACGTC. Translated, it gives CASSYSPSGYEQYV.

The chain carries TRBV2 and TRBJ2-2, with 16 positions matching TRBD2. The V and J ends lost 5 bases and 0 bases, in that order; junction bases with no gene match: 9. The CDR3 has 20 amino acids. Germline V gives CDR1 SNHLY, CDR2 FYNNEI. CDR3 residues: CASSSGTSGRAKANTGELFF. The CDR3 nucleotides read TGTGCCAGCAGTTCCGGGACTAGCGGGAGGGCCAAAGCGAACACCGGGGAGCTGTTTTTT.

This chain joins TRBV7-9 and TRBJ2-7; 8 nucleotides align to TRBD1. Germline CDR1 and CDR2: SEHNR and FQNEAQ (reference sequence). Trimming cost V 6 bases and J 5 bases; bases outside gene matches: 3. CDR3 length: 12 residues. The CDR3 coding sequence is TGTGCCAGCAGTCTACAGGGGGACGAGCAGTACGTC. Encoded protein: CASSLQGDEQYV.

The chain links TRBV19 to TRBJ2-5, with D possibly matching TRBD1 (6 bases). V was clipped by 3 bases and J by 1 base, with 12 bases between them. CDR1 LNHDA and CDR2 SQIVND come from the germline V gene (reference sequence). The CDR3 is 15 residues long. The CDR3 here is CASSIRRTAQETQYF. The CDR3 region has the DNA TGTGCCAGTAGTATTAGGCGGACAGCCCAAGAGACCCAGTACTTC.

V gene TRBV5-5 combines with J gene TRBJ2-1; D unresolved. Germline CDR1 SGHKS, CDR2 YYEKEE (reference sequence). The ends were cut back, 4 bases at V and 6 bases at J, with 11 bases in the middle. CDR3 length: 13 amino acids. As DNA, the CDR3 is TGTGCCAGCAGCCCGCTCAACGGCAATGAGCAGTTCTTC. It yields the protein CASSPLNGNEQFF.

The CDR3 reads CASSPRGGRTGGHQPQHF. The CDR3 DNA is TGTGCCAGCTCACCACGGGGTGGGAGGACAGGCGGTCATCAGCCCCAGCATTTT. This chain links TRBV18 with TRBJ1-5; 7 bases align to TRBD1. Germline V gene lookup returns CDR1 KGHSH and CDR2 LQKENI. The V and J ends lost 1 base and 5 bases, in that order; junction bases with no gene match: 14. The CDR3 runs to 18 residues.

V is TRBV7-2 and J is TRBJ1-5, with D perhaps TRBD1 (5 bases). This CDR3 region has 15 residues. Trimming left V 5 bases short and J 2 bases short, with 13 bases between. The germline CDR1 and CDR2 sequences are SGHTA and FQGNSA. For the CDR3, the DNA is TGTGCCAGCAGCCAAGCAGGACATGGCAATCAGCCCCAGCATTTT. Amino acids: CASSQAGHGNQPQHF.

The chain employs TRBV19 and TRBJ1-5; no firm D call. Germline CDR1 reads LNHDA; CDR2 reads SQIVND (reference sequence). The germline V and J ends were trimmed by 4 bases and 3 bases, with 4 bases remaining between them. This CDR3 comprises 12 residues. The CDR3 loop reads CASSNHNQPQHF. In DNA, the CDR3 is TGTGCCAGTAGTAATCACAATCAGCCCCAGCATTTT.

The chain uses TRBV7-9 and TRBJ2-1, with 7 bases that match TRBD1. The CDR3 runs to 15 residues. Germline-derived CDR1 and CDR2 are SEHNR and FQNEAQ (reference sequence). Trimming took 2 bases from V and 7 from J; bases not matched to a gene: 8. The CDR3: CASSLYKGAGNEQFF. In DNA, the CDR3 is TGTGCCAGCAGCTTATACAAGGGGGCCGGAAATGAGCAGTTCTTC. Drawing the rest from reference TRBV7-9 and TRBJ2-1, the complete variable domain is DTGVSQNPRHKITKRGQNVTFRCDPISEHNRLYWYRQTLGQGPEFLTYFQNEAQLEKSRLLSDRFSAERPKGSFSTLEIQRTEQGDSAMYLCASSLYKGAGNEQFFGPGTRLTVL.

The chain has TRBV24-1 and TRBJ2-2, with no clear D. Germline-derived CDR1 and CDR2 are KGHDR and SFDVKD. The CDR3 loop spans 13 amino acids. V lost 12 bases to trimming and J lost 0 bases, with 10 bases between them. CDR3 sequence (DNA): TGTGCCTCCTCGGTTGCGAACACCGGGGAGCTGTTTTTT. This codes for CASSVANTGELFF.

V is TRBV30 and J is TRBJ1-1; the match to TRBD1 covers 7 bases. Germline V gene sequence: CDR1 GTSNPN, CDR2 SVGIG (reference sequence). The V segment lost 4 bases and the J segment 2 bases; nucleotides outside the gene matches: 13. The CDR3 runs to 16 residues. As DNA, the CDR3 is TGTGCCTGGACTCCCCCCCGAGGGGGCCGAAACACTGAAGCTTTCTTT. This encodes CAWTPPRGGRNTEAFF.

In DNA form, the CDR3 reads TGCGCCAGCAGCCCACGGACTAGCGGGAGGGCCTATGATACGCAGTATTTT. Amino acids: CASSPRTSGRAYDTQYF. This chain connects TRBV4-3 to TRBJ2-3; TRBD2 matches 15 bases. Germline values: CDR1 LGHNA, CDR2 YSLEER. The V and J ends lost 4 bases and 6 bases, in that order; junction bases with no gene match: 8. CDR3 length equals 17 residues.

The CDR3 region is CASSLWGQSQETQYF. CDR3 DNA: TGTGCCAGCAGCTTATGGGGACAGAGTCAAGAGACCCAGTACTTC. The chain recombines TRBV11-2 with TRBJ2-5; 7 bases are a match to TRBD1. CDR3 size: 15 residues. V trimming: 2 bases; J trimming: 2 bases; junction bases outside the gene matches: 5. Germline V gene lookup returns CDR1 SGHAT and CDR2 FQNNGV.

This clone was recorded a few times. The chain has TRBV4-3 and TRBJ1-5; a weak D match, TRBD1 (6 bases). The CDR3 is 17 amino acids. V was trimmed by 1 base and J by 4 bases, leaving 17 bases between them. Germline V gene data show CDR1 as LGHNA and CDR2 as YSLEER. CDR3 residues: CASSQGLGQGPNQPQHF. The DNA for the CDR3 is TGCGCCAGCAGCCAAGGCTTGGGGCAGGGGCCTAATCAGCCCCAGCATTTT.

This sequence joins TRBV29-1 and TRBJ2-7; maybe TRBD1 (5 bases). This CDR3 is 12 amino acids long. V shed 0 bases and J shed 4 bases, with 7 bases lying between them. Germline CDR1 SQVTM, CDR2 ANQGSEA. CDR3: CSVEDRAYEQYF. The CDR3 DNA follows: TGCAGCGTTGAAGACAGGGCTTACGAGCAGTACTTC.

The genes are TRBV7-2 and TRBJ1-2; no clear D. Trimming shortened V by 6 bases and J by 3 bases, and 8 bases separated the two germline ends. Germline V CDR1 and CDR2: SGHTA, FQGNSA. The CDR3 spans 12 residues. CDR3 in amino acids: CASRGDDYGYTF. The CDR3 DNA follows: TGTGCCAGCAGGGGAGACGACTATGGCTACACCTTC.

The gene calls are TRBV4-3 and TRBJ1-6, with D tentatively TRBD1 (5 bases). This CDR3 is 14 amino acids long. The germline V gene encodes CDR1 LGHNA and CDR2 YSLEER. The V and J ends lost 1 base and 10 bases respectively, with 11 bases between them. CDR3 residues: CASSQVGGASPLHF. In nucleotides, the CDR3 is TGCGCCAGCAGCCAAGTCGGAGGGGCCTCACCCCTCCACTTT.

V is TRBV4-2 and J is TRBJ2-7; 7 bases align to TRBD1. This CDR3 spans 14 amino acids. The V gene's germline CDR1 is LGHNA and CDR2 YNFKEQ. V lost 1 base and J lost 3; bases outside the gene matches: 3. The CDR3 DNA reads as TGTGCCAGCAGCCAAGGGACAGGAAACTACGAGCAGTACTTC. Its protein product is CASSQGTGNYEQYF.

The chain joins TRBV4-3 to TRBJ2-3; the D is unclear. In germline, CDR1 is LGHNA, CDR2 YSLEER. Deletions cut 0 bases from V and 3 bases from J, with 7 bases between. CDR3 length: 14 residues. The CDR3 nucleotides read TGCGCCAGCAGCCAAGAGAAAGCTACAGATACGCAGTATTTT. Translation: CASSQEKATDTQYF.